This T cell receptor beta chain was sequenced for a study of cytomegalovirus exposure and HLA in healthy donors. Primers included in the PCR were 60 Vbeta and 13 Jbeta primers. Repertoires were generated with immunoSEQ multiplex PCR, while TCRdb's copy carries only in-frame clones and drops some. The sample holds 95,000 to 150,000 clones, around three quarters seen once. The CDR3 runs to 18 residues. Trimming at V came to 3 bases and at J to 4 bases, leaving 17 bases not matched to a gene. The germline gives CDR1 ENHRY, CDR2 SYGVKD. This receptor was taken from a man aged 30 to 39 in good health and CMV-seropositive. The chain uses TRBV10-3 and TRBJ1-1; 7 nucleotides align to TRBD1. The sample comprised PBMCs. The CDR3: CAISERGEEAGGLTEAFF. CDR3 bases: TGTGCCATCAGTGAAAGGGGAGAGGAGGCAGGGGGTCTCACTGAAGCTTTCTTT.